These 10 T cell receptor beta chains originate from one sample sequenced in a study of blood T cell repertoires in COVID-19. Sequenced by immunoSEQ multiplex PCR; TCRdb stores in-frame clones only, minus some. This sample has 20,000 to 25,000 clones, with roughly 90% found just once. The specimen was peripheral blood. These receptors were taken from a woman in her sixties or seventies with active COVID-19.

Here the CDR3 DNA reads TGTGCCAGCTCACCCCGGACAGGGGGGTACTACAATGAGCAGTTCTTC. This gives the protein CASSPRTGGYYNEQFF. The V call is TRBV18, the J call TRBJ2-1, with 10 bases fitting TRBD1. The V and J ends lost 3 bases and 3 bases, in that order; junction bases with no gene match: 5. Germline V gene data show CDR1 as KGHSH and CDR2 as LQKENI. The length of the CDR3 is 16 residues.

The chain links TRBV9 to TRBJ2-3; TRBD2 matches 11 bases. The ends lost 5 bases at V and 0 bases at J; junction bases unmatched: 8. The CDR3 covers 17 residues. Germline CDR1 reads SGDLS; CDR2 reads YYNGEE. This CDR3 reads CASSGASGGSSTDTQYF. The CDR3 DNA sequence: TGTGCCAGCAGTGGAGCTAGCGGGGGGTCGAGCACAGATACGCAGTATTTT.

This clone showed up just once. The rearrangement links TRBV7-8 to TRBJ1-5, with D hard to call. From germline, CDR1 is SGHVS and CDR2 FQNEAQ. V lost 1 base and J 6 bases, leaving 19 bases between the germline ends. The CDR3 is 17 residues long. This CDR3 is CASSLGRWTSGPQPQHF. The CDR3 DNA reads TGTGCCAGCAGCTTAGGACGTTGGACTTCAGGCCCTCAGCCCCAGCATTTT.

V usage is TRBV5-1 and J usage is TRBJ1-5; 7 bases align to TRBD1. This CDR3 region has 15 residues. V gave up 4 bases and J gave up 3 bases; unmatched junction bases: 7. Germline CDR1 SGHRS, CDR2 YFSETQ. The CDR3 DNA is TGCGCCAGCAGCCCCACTACAGGGGTCAATCAGCCCCAGCATTTT. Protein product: CASSPTTGVNQPQHF.

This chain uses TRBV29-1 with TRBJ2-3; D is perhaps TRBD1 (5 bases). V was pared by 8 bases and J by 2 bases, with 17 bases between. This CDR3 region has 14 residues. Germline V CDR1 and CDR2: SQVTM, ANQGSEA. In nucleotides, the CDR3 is TGCAGCTCCTTGGGCAGGGCGAACACAGATACGCAGTATTTT. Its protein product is CSSLGRANTDTQYF.

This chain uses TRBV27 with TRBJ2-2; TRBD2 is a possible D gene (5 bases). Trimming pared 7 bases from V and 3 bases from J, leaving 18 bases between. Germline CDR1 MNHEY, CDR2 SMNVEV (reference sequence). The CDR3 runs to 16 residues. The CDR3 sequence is CASTTPADWDTGELFF. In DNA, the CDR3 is TGTGCCAGCACCACCCCCGCGGACTGGGACACCGGGGAGCTGTTTTTT.

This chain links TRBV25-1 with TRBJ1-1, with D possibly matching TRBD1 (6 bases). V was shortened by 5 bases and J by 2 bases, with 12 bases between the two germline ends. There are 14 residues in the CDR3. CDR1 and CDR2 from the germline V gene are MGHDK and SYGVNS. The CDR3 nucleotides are TGTGCCAGCAGTAAGGACAGCTCCAACACTGAAGCTTTCTTT. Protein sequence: CASSKDSSNTEAFF. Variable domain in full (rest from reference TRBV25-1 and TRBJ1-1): EADIYQTPRYLVIGTGKKITLECSQTMGHDKMYWYQQDPGMELHLIHYSYGVNSTEKGDLSSESTVSRIRTEHFPLTLESARPSHTSQYLCASSKDSSNTEAFFGQGTRLTVV.

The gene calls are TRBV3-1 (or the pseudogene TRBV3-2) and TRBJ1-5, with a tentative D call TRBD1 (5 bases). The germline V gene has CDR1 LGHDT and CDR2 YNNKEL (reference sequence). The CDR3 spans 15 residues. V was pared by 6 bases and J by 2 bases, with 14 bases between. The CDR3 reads CASSRDPGGNQPQHF. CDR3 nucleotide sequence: TGTGCCAGCAGTCGCGACCCGGGGGGCAATCAGCCCCAGCATTTT.

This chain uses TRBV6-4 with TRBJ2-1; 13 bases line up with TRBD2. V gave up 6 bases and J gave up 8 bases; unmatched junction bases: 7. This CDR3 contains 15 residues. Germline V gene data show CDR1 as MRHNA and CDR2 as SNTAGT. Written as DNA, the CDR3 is TGTGCCAGCAGCGCAACTAGCGGGGGGGCCGATGAGCAGTTCTTC. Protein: CASSATSGGADEQFF.

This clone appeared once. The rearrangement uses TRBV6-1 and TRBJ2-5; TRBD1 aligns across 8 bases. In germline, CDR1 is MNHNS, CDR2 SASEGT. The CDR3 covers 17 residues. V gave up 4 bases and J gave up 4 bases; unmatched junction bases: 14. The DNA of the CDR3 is TGTGCCAGCAGTGCGCAGTTTCGGACAGGGAAGGCAGAGACCCAGTACTTC. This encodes CASSAQFRTGKAETQYF.